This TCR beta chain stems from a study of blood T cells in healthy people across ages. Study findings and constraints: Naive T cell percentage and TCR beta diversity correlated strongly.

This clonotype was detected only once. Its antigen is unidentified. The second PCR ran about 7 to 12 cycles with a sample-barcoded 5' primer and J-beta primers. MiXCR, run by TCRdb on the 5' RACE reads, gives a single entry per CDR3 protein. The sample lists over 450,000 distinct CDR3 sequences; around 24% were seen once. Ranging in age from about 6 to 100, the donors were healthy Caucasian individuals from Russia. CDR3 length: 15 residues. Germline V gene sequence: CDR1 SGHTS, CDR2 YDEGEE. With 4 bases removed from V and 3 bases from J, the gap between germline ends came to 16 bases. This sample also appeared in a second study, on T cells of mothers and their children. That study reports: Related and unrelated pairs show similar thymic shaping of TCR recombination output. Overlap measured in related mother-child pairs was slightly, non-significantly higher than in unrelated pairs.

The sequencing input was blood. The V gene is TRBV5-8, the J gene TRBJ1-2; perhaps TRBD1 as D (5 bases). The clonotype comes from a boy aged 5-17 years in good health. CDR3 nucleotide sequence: TGTGCCAGCAGCGGGTACTTGATGGGGCACTATGGCTACACCTTC. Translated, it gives CASSGYLMGHYGYTF.